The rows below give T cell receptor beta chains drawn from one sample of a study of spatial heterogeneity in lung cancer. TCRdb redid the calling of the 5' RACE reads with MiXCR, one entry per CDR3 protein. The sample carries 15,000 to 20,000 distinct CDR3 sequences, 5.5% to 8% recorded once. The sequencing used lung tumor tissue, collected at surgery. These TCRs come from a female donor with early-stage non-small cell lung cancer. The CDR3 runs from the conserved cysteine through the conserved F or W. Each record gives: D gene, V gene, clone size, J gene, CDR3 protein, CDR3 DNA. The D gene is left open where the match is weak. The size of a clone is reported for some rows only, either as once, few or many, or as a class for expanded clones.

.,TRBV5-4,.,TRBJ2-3,CASSLDARPDTQYF,TGTGCCAGCAGCTTGGATGCTAGGCCCGATACGCAGTATTTT
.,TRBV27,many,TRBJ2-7,CASSLFSREQYF,TGTGCCAGCAGTTTATTTAGCCGCGAGCAGTACTTC
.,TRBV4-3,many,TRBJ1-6,CASSQDVTSSYNSPLHF,TGCGCCAGCAGCCAAGATGTTACGAGCTCCTATAATTCACCCCTCCACTTT
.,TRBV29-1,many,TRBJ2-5,CSVEARRGQYF,TGCAGCGTTGAAGCCCGCCGGGGCCAGTACTTC
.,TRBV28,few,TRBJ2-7,CASSLRGGEQYF,TGTGCCAGCAGTTTAAGAGGGGGCGAGCAGTACTTC
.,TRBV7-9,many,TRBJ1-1,CASSLKPGAMNTEAFF,TGTGCCAGCAGCTTAAAACCAGGGGCCATGAACACTGAAGCTTTCTTT
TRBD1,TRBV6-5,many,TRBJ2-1,CASSYGTGDYNEQFF,TGTGCCAGCAGTTACGGGACAGGAGACTACAATGAGCAGTTCTTC
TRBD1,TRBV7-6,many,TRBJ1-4,CASSTPVGQPDNEKLFF,TGTGCCAGCAGCACACCTGTGGGACAGCCCGATAATGAAAAACTGTTTTTT
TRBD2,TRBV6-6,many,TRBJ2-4,CASSYSAGGGKNIQYF,TGTGCCAGCAGTTACTCGGCGGGGGGTGGCAAAAACATTCAGTACTTC
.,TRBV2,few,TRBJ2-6,CASGPSGSSGANVLTF,TGTGCCAGCGGCCCCTCAGGGAGCTCTGGGGCCAACGTCCTGACTTTC
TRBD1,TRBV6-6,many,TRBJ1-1,CASRMTGGTEAFF,TGTGCCAGCAGGATGACAGGGGGCACTGAAGCTTTCTTT
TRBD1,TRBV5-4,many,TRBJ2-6,CASSGTAGANVLTF,TGTGCCAGCTCCGGGACAGCTGGGGCCAACGTCCTGACTTTC
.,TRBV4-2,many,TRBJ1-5,CASSQDGRPQLPQHF,TGTGCCAGCAGCCAAGACGGTCGGCCACAGTTGCCCCAGCATTTT
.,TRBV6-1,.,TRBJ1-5,CASRDTSENQPQHF,TGTGCCAGCAGGGATACGTCTGAGAATCAGCCCCAGCATTTT
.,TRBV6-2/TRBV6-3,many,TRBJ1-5,CASTGSNQPQHF,TGTGCCAGTACAGGGAGCAATCAGCCCCAGCATTTT
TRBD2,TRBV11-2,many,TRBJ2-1,CASSPYSGRTWLYNEQFF,TGTGCCAGCAGCCCCTATAGCGGGAGAACTTGGCTCTACAATGAGCAGTTCTTC
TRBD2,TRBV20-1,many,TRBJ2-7,CSARDPGLAGDEQYF,TGCAGTGCTAGAGATCCGGGACTAGCGGGAGACGAGCAGTACTTC
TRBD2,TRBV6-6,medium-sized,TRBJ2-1,CASTPGGSSYNEQFF,TGTGCCAGCACCCCGGGGGGGAGCTCCTACAATGAGCAGTTCTTC
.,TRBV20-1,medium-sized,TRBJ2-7,CSARNPPVHYEQYF,TGCAGTGCTAGAAACCCCCCAGTCCACTACGAGCAGTACTTC
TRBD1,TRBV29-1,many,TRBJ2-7,CSVYWDRGEQYF,TGCAGCGTATATTGGGACAGGGGCGAGCAGTACTTC
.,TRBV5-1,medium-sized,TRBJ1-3,CASSSGTAGNTIYF,TGCGCCAGCAGCTCCGGGACGGCTGGAAACACCATATATTTT
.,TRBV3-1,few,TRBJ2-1,CASSQAVASWESSYNEQFF,TGTGCCAGCAGCCAAGCCGTAGCTAGCTGGGAAAGCTCCTACAATGAGCAGTTCTTC
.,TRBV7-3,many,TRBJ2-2,CASSLNRRGELFF,TGTGCCAGCAGCTTAAATAGGCGAGGGGAGCTGTTTTTT
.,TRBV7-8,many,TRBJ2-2,CASTPVRDSTGELFF,TGTGCCAGCACCCCCGTCAGGGATAGCACCGGGGAGCTGTTTTTT
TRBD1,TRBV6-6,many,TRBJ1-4,CASTDRGHSREKLFF,TGTGCCAGCACGGACAGGGGTCACTCGCGAGAAAAACTGTTTTTT
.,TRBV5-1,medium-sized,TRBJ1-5,CASSLGQSNQPQHF,TGCGCCAGCAGCTTGGGACAGAGCAATCAGCCCCAGCATTTT
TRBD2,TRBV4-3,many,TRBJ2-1,CASSTSGSYNEQFF,TGCGCCAGCAGCACTAGCGGGAGCTACAATGAGCAGTTCTTC
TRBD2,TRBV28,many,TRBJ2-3,CASSSPGGAGGSDTQYF,TGTGCCAGCAGTTCCCCCGGTGGAGCGGGAGGGTCAGATACGCAGTATTTT
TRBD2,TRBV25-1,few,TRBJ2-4,CASGAAGAGSKNIQYF,TGTGCCAGCGGGGCAGCGGGAGCCGGGTCCAAAAACATTCAGTACTTC
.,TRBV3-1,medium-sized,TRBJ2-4,CASSQANNIAKNIQYF,TGTGCCAGCAGCCAAGCAAATAATATAGCCAAAAACATTCAGTACTTC
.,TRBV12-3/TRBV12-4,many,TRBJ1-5,CASTVGNQPQHF,TGTGCCAGCACCGTCGGGAATCAGCCCCAGCATTTT
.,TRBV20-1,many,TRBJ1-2,CSANMGSNYGYTF,TGCAGTGCCAACATGGGCTCTAACTATGGCTACACCTTC
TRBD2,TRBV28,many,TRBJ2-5,CASSPWRGTTQETQYF,TGTGCCAGCAGTCCGTGGAGAGGGACTACACAAGAGACCCAGTACTTC
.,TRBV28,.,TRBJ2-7,CASSPPLYEQYF,TGTGCCAGCAGCCCCCCACTCTACGAGCAGTACTTC
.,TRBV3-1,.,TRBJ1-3,CASSQEGTPGNTIYF,TGTGCCAGCAGCCAAGAGGGCACTCCTGGAAACACCATATATTTT
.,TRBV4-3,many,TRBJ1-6,CASSLTGRGLSPLHF,TGCGCCAGCAGCCTAACAGGGAGGGGGTTGTCACCCCTCCACTTT
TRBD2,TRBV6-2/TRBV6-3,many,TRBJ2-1,CASSSGLAGRGEQFF,TGTGCCAGCAGTTCGGGACTAGCGGGTAGGGGTGAGCAGTTCTTC
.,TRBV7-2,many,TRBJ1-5,CASSLLGVSNQPQHF,TGTGCCAGCAGCTTACTAGGGGTTTCCAATCAGCCCCAGCATTTT
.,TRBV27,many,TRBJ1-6,CASSLKDSNSPLHF,TGTGCCAGCAGTTTAAAAGATTCTAATTCACCCCTCCACTTT
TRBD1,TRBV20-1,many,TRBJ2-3,CSAQNPGQGATDTQYF,TGCAGTGCTCAAAACCCGGGACAGGGGGCTACAGATACGCAGTATTTT
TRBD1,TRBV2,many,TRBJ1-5,CASGQAISNQPQHF,TGTGCCAGTGGACAGGCGATTAGCAATCAGCCCCAGCATTTT
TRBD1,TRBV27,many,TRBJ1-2,CASSLSIGQGAFGYTF,TGTGCCAGCAGTTTATCGATAGGACAGGGGGCCTTTGGCTACACCTTC
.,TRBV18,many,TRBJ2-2,CASSPWPLGPNTGELFF,TGTGCCAGCTCACCATGGCCTTTGGGGCCGAACACCGGGGAGCTGTTTTTT
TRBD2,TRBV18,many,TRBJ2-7,CASFDGAGAVEQYF,TGTGCCAGTTTCGATGGGGCGGGAGCCGTAGAGCAGTACTTC
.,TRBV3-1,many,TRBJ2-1,CASSQGLGSYNEQFF,TGTGCCAGCAGCCAAGGGCTGGGGTCCTACAATGAGCAGTTCTTC
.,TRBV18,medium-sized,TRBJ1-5,CASSRVGQPQHF,TGTGCCAGCTCACGGGTGGGTCAGCCCCAGCATTTT
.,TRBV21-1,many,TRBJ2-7,CASSNGTGAYEQYF,TGTGCCAGCAGCAATGGGACAGGAGCCTACGAGCAGTACTTC
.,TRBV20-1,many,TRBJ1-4,CSATNPTGTNEKLFF,TGCAGTGCTACAAACCCTACAGGGACTAATGAAAAACTGTTTTTT
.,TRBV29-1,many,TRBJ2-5,CSVEDTQTSWTQYF,TGCAGCGTTGAAGATACACAGACGAGCTGGACCCAGTACTTC
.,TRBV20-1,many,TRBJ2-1,CSARDAGWVRYEQFF,TGCAGTGCTAGAGATGCAGGGTGGGTACGGTATGAGCAGTTCTTC